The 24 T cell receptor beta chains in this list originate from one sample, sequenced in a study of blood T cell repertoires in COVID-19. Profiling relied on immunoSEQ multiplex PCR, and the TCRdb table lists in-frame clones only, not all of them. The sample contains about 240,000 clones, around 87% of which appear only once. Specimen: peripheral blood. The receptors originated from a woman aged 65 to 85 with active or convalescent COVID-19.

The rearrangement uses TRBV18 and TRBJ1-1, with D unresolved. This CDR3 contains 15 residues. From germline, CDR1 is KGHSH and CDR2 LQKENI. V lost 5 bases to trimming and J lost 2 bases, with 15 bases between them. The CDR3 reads CASSVDRRGNTEAFF. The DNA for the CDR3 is TGTGCCAGCTCAGTAGACCGACGAGGTAACACTGAAGCTTTCTTT.

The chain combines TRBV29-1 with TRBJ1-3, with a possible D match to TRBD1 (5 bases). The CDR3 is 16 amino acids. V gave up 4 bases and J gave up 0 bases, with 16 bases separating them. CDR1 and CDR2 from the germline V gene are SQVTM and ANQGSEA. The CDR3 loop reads CSVARDSLLSGNTIYF. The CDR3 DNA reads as TGCAGCGTTGCACGTGACAGCCTGCTCTCTGGAAACACCATATATTTT.

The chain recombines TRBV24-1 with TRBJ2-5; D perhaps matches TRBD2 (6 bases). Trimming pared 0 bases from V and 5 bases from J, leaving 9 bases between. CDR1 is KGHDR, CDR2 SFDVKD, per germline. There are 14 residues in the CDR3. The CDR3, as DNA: TGTGCCACCAGTGATTTGTTGGAGGGGGAGACCCAGTACTTC. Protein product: CATSDLLEGETQYF.

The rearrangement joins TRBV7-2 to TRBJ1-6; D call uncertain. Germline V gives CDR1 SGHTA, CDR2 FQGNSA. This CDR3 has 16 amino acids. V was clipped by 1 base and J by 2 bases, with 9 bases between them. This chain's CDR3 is CASSLGPATYNSPLHF. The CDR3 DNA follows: TGTGCCAGCAGCTTAGGGCCTGCCACCTATAATTCACCCCTCCACTTT.

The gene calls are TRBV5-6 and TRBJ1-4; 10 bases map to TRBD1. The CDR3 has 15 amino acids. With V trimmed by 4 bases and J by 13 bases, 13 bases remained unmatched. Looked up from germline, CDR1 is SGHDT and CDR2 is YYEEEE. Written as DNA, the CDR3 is TGTGCCAGCAGCGTACCCGGGACAGGGGATTTAGGACTGTTTTTT. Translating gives CASSVPGTGDLGLFF.

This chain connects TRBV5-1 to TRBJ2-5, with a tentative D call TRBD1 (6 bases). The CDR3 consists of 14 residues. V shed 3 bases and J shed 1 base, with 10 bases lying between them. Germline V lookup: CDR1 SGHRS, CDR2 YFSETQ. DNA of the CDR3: TGCGCCAGCAGCTATCAGGGGTTCCAAGAGACCCAGTACTTC. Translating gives CASSYQGFQETQYF.

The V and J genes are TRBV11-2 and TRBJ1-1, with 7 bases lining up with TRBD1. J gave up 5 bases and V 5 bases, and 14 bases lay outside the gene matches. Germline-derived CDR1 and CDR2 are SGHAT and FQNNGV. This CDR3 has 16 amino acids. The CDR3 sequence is CASSGQQGILQTEAFF. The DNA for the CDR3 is TGTGCCAGCAGCGGTCAACAGGGGATACTCCAAACTGAAGCTTTCTTT. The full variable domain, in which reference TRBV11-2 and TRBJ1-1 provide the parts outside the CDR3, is EAGVAQSPRYKIIEKRQSVAFWCNPISGHATLYWYQQILGQGPKLLIQFQNNGVVDDSQLPKDRFSAERLKGVDSTLKIQPAKLEDSAVYLCASSGQQGILQTEAFFGQGTRLTVV.

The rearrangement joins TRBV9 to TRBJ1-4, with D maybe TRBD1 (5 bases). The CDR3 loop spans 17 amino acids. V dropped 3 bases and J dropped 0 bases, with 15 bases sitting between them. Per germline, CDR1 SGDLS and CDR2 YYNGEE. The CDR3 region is CASSARDYGATNEKLFF. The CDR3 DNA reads TGTGCCAGCAGCGCCCGGGACTATGGGGCAACTAATGAAAAACTGTTTTTT.

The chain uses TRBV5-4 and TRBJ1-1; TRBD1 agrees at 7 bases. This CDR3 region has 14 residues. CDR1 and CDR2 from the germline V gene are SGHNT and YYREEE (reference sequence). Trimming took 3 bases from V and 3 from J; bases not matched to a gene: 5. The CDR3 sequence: CASSSGQVHTEAFF. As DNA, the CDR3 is TGTGCCAGCAGCTCCGGACAGGTGCACACTGAAGCTTTCTTT.

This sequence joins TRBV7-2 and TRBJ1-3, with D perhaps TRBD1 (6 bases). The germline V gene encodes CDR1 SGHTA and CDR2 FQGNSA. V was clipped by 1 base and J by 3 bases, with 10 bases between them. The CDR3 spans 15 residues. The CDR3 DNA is TGTGCCAGCAGCTTAGGGGGGGGGCATGGAAACACCATATATTTT. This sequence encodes CASSLGGGHGNTIYF. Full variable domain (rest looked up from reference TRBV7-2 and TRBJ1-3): GAGVSQSPSNKVTEKGKDVELRCDPISGHTALYWYRQSLGQGLEFLIYFQGNSAPDKSGLPSDRFSAERTGGSVSTLTIQRTQQEDSAVYLCASSLGGGHGNTIYFGEGSWLTVV.

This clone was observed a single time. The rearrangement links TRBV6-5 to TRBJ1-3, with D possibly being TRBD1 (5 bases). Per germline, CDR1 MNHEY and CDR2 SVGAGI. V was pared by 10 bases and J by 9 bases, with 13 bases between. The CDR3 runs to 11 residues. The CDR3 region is CATQKGITIYF. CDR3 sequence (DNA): TGTGCCACGCAAAAGGGGATCACCATATATTTT.

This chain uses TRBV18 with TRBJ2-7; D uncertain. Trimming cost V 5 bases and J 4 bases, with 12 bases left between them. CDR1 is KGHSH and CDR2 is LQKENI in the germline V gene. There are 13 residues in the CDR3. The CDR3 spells CASSSLEDYEQYF. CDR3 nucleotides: TGTGCCAGCTCAAGCCTCGAAGATTACGAGCAGTACTTC.

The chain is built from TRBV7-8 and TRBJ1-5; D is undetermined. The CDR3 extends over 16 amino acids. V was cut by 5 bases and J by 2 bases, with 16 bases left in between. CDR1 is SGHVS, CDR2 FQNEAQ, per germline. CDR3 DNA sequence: TGTGCCAGCAGCGCCTCCGAGGGTACAGGCAATCAGCCCCAGCATTTT. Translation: CASSASEGTGNQPQHF.

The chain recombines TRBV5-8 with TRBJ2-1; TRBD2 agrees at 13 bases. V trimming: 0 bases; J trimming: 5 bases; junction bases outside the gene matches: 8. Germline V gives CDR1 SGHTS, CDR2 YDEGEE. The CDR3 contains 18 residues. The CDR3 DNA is TGTGCCAGCAGCTTGGCTGGCGGACTAGCGGGGGAGGACAATGAGCAGTTCTTC. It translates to CASSLAGGLAGEDNEQFF.

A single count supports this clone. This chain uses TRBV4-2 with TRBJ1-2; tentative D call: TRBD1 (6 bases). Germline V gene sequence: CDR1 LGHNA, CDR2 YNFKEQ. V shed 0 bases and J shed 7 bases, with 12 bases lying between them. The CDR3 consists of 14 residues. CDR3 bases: TGTGCCAGCAGCCAAGAGGGGGCTGGTGGTGGCTACACCTTC. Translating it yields CASSQEGAGGGYTF.

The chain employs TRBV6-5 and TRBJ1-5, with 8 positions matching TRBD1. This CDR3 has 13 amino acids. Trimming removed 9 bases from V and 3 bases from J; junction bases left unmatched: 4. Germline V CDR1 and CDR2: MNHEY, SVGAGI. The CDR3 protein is CASEDRVNQPQHF. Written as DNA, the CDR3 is TGTGCCAGTGAGGACAGGGTCAATCAGCCCCAGCATTTT.

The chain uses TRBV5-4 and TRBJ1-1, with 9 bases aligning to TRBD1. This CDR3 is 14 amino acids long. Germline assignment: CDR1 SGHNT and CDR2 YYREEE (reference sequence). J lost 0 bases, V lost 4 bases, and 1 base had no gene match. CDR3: CASSTGGLNTEAFF. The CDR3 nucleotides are TGTGCCAGCAGCACAGGGGGCCTGAACACTGAAGCTTTCTTT.

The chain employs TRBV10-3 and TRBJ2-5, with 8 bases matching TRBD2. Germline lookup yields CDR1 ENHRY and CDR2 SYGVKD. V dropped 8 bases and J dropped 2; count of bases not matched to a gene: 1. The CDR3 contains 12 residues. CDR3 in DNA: TGTGCCATCTCGGGGGGGCAAGAGACCCAGTACTTC. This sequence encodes CAISGGQETQYF.

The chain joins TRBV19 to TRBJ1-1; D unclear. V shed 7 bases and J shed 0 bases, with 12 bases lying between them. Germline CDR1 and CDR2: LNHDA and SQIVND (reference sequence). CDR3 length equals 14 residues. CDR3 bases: TGTGCCAGTACCCGTGGAGTCATGAACACTGAAGCTTTCTTT. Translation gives CASTRGVMNTEAFF.

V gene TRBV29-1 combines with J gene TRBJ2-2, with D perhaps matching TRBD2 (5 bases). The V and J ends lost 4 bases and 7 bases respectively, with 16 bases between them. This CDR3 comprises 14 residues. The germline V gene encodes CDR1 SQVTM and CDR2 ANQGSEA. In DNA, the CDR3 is TGCAGCGTTGTGCGGGCTGGCGAAGGCGGGGAGCTGTTTTTT. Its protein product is CSVVRAGEGGELFF.

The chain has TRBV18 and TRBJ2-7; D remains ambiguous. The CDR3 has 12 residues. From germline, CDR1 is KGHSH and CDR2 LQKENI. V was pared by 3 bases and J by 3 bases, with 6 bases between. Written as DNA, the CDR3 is TGTGCCAGCTCACCGGGCAACTACGAGCAGTACTTC. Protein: CASSPGNYEQYF.

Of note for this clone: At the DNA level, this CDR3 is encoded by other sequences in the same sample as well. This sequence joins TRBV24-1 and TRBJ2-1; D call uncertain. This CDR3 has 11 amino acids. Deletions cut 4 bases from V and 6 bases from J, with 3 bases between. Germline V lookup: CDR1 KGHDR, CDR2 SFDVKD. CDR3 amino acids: CATSDLNEQFF. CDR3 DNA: TGTGCCACCAGTGACCTCAATGAGCAGTTCTTC.

The CDR3 loop reads CAISEEGDIQYF. The DNA for the CDR3 is TGTGCCATCAGTGAAGAAGGAGACATTCAGTACTTC. The chain carries TRBV10-3 and TRBJ2-4; D gene uncertain. This CDR3 comprises 12 residues. With 3 bases removed from V and 8 bases from J, the gap between germline ends came to 8 bases. Germline assignment: CDR1 ENHRY and CDR2 SYGVKD.

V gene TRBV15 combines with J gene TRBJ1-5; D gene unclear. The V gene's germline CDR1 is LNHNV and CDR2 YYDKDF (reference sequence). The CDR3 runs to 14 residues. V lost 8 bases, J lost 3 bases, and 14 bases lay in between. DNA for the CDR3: TGTGCCACCGGTCCAGGCCCTTTCAATCAGCCCCAGCATTTT. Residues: CATGPGPFNQPQHF.